This T cell receptor beta chain stems from a study of beta chain features in type 1 diabetes. Study conclusions and caveats: Researchers reported that naive, central memory and Treg TCRB repertoires appeared more similar in patients than in healthy donors.

The germline gives CDR1 SGHNT, CDR2 YYREEE (reference sequence). Germline trimming cut 3 bases from V and 1 base from J; bases unmatched to any gene: 0. The CDR3 extends over 13 amino acids. In regard to this clone: Its antigen is unidentified.

The investigators reverse transcribed all of the isolated RNA, so they sequenced expressed TCRB transcripts. The data were produced by immunoSEQ multiplex PCR, yet TCRdb's version contains in-frame clones alone and is incomplete. In the table there are hundreds of thousands of clones, 68% of which are singletons. Each donor gave one heparinised blood draw averaging about 116 mL. The sample taken for sequencing was naive CD4+ T cells from blood. The TCR sequence derives from a man aged 25 to 45 in good health. The chain recombines TRBV5-4 with TRBJ1-1, with TRBD1 matching over 7 bases. The CDR3: CASSWDRNTEAFF. DNA for the CDR3: TGTGCCAGCAGCTGGGACAGGAACACTGAAGCTTTCTTT. Supplemented by reference TRBV5-4 and TRBJ1-1, the full variable domain reads ETGVTQSPTHLIKTRGQQVTLRCSSQSGHNTVSWYQQALGQGPQFIFQYYREEENGRGNFPPRFSGLQFPNYSSELNVNALELDDSALYLCASSWDRNTEAFFGQGTRLTVV.